Shown below are 7 T cell receptor beta chains from a single sample sequenced in a study of OX40 agonist ivuxolimab in advanced cancers. Measured with immunoSEQ multiplex PCR; TCRdb has only the in-frame clones, and not every one. The table includes around 70,000 clones, around 84% detected once. This material consisted of CD4+ or CD8+ T cells sorted from blood, taken in a trial of the OX40 agonist ivuxolimab. These receptors were obtained from an adult with an advanced solid tumor such as melanoma, head and neck, liver or kidney cancer.

This chain connects TRBV5-1 to TRBJ1-1; D perhaps matches TRBD1 (6 bases). The germline gives CDR1 SGHRS, CDR2 YFSETQ. Trimming removed 2 bases at V and 0 bases at J, with 11 bases between. The CDR3 length is 15 residues. The CDR3 DNA is TGCGCCAGCAGCTTACCAGGGGCTCTGAACACTGAAGCTTTCTTT. Translation: CASSLPGALNTEAFF.

This clone was seen a handful of times. The chain links TRBV5-1 to TRBJ1-4; the D gene is possibly TRBD1 (6 bases). Germline V gene sequence: CDR1 SGHRS, CDR2 YFSETQ. V lost 2 bases and J lost 2, with 10 bases in between. The length of the CDR3 is 15 residues. For the CDR3, the DNA is TGCGCCAGCAGCTTCCAGGGGTTTACTAATGAAAAACTGTTTTTT. Translating it yields CASSFQGFTNEKLFF. The whole variable domain, filled in from reference TRBV5-1 and TRBJ1-4, reads KAGVTQTPRYLIKTRGQQVTLSCSPISGHRSVSWYQQTPGQGLQFLFEYFSETQRNKGNFPGRFSGRQFSNSRSEMNVSTLELGDSALYLCASSFQGFTNEKLFFGSGTQLSVL.

The chain uses TRBV5-1 and TRBJ2-1; 9 nucleotides match TRBD1. V lost 0 bases, J lost 6 bases, and 1 base stayed unmatched. The CDR3 sequence is 14 residues long. CDR1 is SGHRS and CDR2 is YFSETQ in the germline V gene. CDR3 sequence (DNA): TGCGCCAGCAGCTTGGGACAGGGGGGCAATGAGCAGTTCTTC. The encoded protein is CASSLGQGGNEQFF. Drawing the rest from reference TRBV5-1 and TRBJ2-1, the complete variable domain is KAGVTQTPRYLIKTRGQQVTLSCSPISGHRSVSWYQQTPGQGLQFLFEYFSETQRNKGNFPGRFSGRQFSNSRSEMNVSTLELGDSALYLCASSLGQGGNEQFFGPGTRLTVL.

The V gene is TRBV4-1, the J gene TRBJ2-2; 10 nucleotides agree with TRBD2. CDR1 MGHRA and CDR2 YSYEKL come from the germline V gene. The CDR3 runs to 16 residues. V lost 1 base and J lost 6; bases outside the gene matches: 5. The CDR3 loop is CASSQVYSGGPGELFF. CDR3 nucleotide sequence: TGCGCCAGCAGCCAAGTCTATAGCGGGGGGCCCGGGGAGCTGTTTTTT.

The chain employs TRBV6-5 and TRBJ1-1; weak D call: TRBD1 (6 bases). Germline CDR1 MNHEY, CDR2 SVGAGI. This CDR3 contains 16 residues. V was cut by 2 bases and J by 3 bases, with 16 bases left in between. In DNA, the CDR3 is TGTGCCAGCAGTTACACCTCGGTAGGGGGTTACACTGAAGCTTTCTTT. Its protein product is CASSYTSVGGYTEAFF.

The chain recombines TRBV5-6 with TRBJ2-7; 8 bases map to TRBD1. Trimming at V came to 4 bases and at J to 3 bases, leaving 9 bases not matched to a gene. Germline values: CDR1 SGHDT, CDR2 YYEEEE. The CDR3 length is 15 residues. CDR3 loop: CASSQGQDGLYEQYF. The CDR3 DNA is TGTGCCAGCAGCCAGGGACAGGACGGCCTCTACGAGCAGTACTTC.

The chain recombines TRBV9 with TRBJ1-1; 7 nucleotides agree with TRBD1. The V and J ends lost 0 bases and 2 bases, in that order; junction bases with no gene match: 10. The CDR3 spans 17 residues. Per germline, CDR1 SGDLS and CDR2 YYNGEE. The CDR3 DNA sequence: TGTGCCAGCAGCGTAGGACTACGACAGGGATCAAACACTGAAGCTTTCTTT. The encoded protein is CASSVGLRQGSNTEAFF. The full variable domain, in which reference TRBV9 and TRBJ1-1 provide the parts outside the CDR3, is DSGVTQTPKHLITATGQRVTLRCSPRSGDLSVYWYQQSLDQGLQFLIQYYNGEERAKGNILERFSAQQFPDLHSELNLSSLELGDSALYFCASSVGLRQGSNTEAFFGQGTRLTVV.